This TCR beta chain derives from a study of cytomegalovirus exposure and HLA in healthy donors. Overall study results and limits: A later look showed TCR association rates differing by HLA locus, highest for DRB1 and lowest for HLA-C.

Regarding this clone: What it recognizes is unknown.

The study ran its PCR with 60 Vbeta and 13 Jbeta primers. Some clones are missing from TCRdb's copy, which holds only in-frame ones; the method was immunoSEQ multiplex PCR. The data show some 190,000 clones, with 75% to 85% seen just once and 1.4% to 1.5% held by the top ten. CDR3 length: 13 amino acids. Germline loops: CDR1 GTSNPN, CDR2 SVGIG (reference sequence). The sequence came from a man between 18 and 29 years old in good health and CMV-seronegative. The chain links TRBV30 to TRBJ2-5; 12 bases fit TRBD2. TRBJ2-7 matches the DNA end more closely, so the J call is doubtful. Sequenced sample: PBMCs. CDR3 bases: TGTGCCGGTTCCGGGACTAGCGGGTACGAGCAGTACTTC. This translates into CAGSGTSGYEQYF.